These T cell receptor beta chains were read from a single sample in a study of blood T cell repertoires in COVID-19. Repertoires were generated with immunoSEQ multiplex PCR, while TCRdb's copy carries only in-frame clones and drops some. The sample contains around 240,000 clones, approximately 81% of which appear only once. Sequenced sample: peripheral blood. These receptors were obtained from a man in his forties with acute or convalescent COVID-19. Each CDR3 is given with its conserved first and last residue. A D gene is named only where the DNA matches it firmly. Clone size is given for some rows only: seen once, a few or many times, or a class if the clone is expanded.

>TRBD1|.|TRBJ1-2|TRBV6-6
CASSYPRDSTNYGYTF
TGTGCCAGCAGTTACCCGAGGGACAGCACCAACTATGGCTACACCTTC
>TRBD1|.|TRBJ1-2|TRBV6-5
CASADRGYGYTF
TGTGCCAGCGCGGACAGGGGGTATGGCTACACCTTC
>TRBD1|.|TRBJ1-2|TRBV20-1
CSAHRGSGYTF
TGCAGTGCTCACAGGGGCTCGGGCTACACCTTC
>.|.|TRBJ2-2|TRBV6-2/TRBV6-3
CTSSDGLFGMNTGELFF
TGTACCAGCAGCGATGGACTTTTTGGGATGAACACCGGGGAGCTGTTTTTT
>TRBD1|.|TRBJ1-2|TRBV27
CASSVFQGDGYTF
TGTGCCAGCAGTGTCTTCCAGGGGGATGGCTACACCTTC
>.|once|TRBJ1-2|TRBV10-2
CASSDFDRGYTF
TGCGCCAGCAGTGATTTCGACAGGGGCTACACCTTC
>.|few|TRBJ1-2|TRBV6-6
CASSSPRTVTYGYTF
TGTGCCAGCAGCTCCCCCCGGACAGTAACCTATGGCTACACCTTC
>TRBD1|.|TRBJ1-2|TRBV19
CASSETGNGYTF
TGTGCCAGTAGTGAGACAGGGAATGGCTACACCTTC
>TRBD1|.|TRBJ1-1|TRBV7-2
CASSLTTGASTEAFF
TGTGCCAGCAGCTTAACGACAGGGGCAAGCACTGAAGCTTTCTTT
>TRBD1|.|TRBJ1-5|TRBV24-1
CATSDGTGGNQPQHF
TGTGCCACCAGTGACGGGACAGGGGGCAATCAGCCCCAGCATTTT
>.|.|TRBJ1-1|TRBV25-1
CASSLEMNTEAFF
TGTGCCAGCAGTTTAGAGATGAACACTGAAGCTTTCTTT
>.|.|TRBJ2-7|TRBV5-1
CASSLERRHYEQYF
TGCGCCAGCAGCTTGGAGCGACGGCACTACGAGCAGTACTTC
>TRBD1|.|TRBJ1-2|TRBV3-1/TRBV3-2
CASSQGGTGGAAYGYTF
TGTGCCAGCAGCCAAGGGGGGACAGGGGGCGCGGCCTATGGCTACACCTTC
>.|once|TRBJ1-1|TRBV6-6
CASTSSPGAATEAFF
TGTGCCAGCACCTCCTCCCCAGGGGCTGCCACTGAAGCTTTCTTT
>.|.|TRBJ1-2|TRBV5-1
CASSLATGIGYTF
TGCGCCAGCAGCTTGGCCACAGGGATCGGCTACACCTTC
>.|once|TRBJ1-2|TRBV30
CAWATGNYGYTF
TGTGCCTGGGCCACAGGCAACTATGGCTACACCTTC
>.|.|TRBJ2-5|TRBV12-3/TRBV12-4
CASSLLQQETQYF
TGTGCCAGCAGTTTATTACAACAAGAGACCCAGTACTTC
>.|.|TRBJ1-2|TRBV6-2/TRBV6-3
CASSHRLREDYGYTF
TGTGCCAGCAGTCACCGCTTGAGAGAGGACTATGGCTACACCTTC
>.|.|TRBJ2-7|TRBV5-6
CASSIRSRGPFEQYF
TGTGCCAGCAGCATACGAAGTCGGGGTCCGTTCGAGCAGTACTTC
>TRBD1|.|TRBJ2-1|TRBV19
CASSMDRGGSYNEQFF
TGTGCCAGTAGTATGGACAGGGGGGGCTCCTACAATGAGCAGTTCTTC
>TRBD1|.|TRBJ1-5|TRBV28
CASLPGQGIQPQHF
TGTGCCAGCCTCCCGGGACAGGGGATTCAGCCCCAGCATTTT
>TRBD2|.|TRBJ2-3|TRBV11-2
CASSSGLAGGTDTQYF
TGTGCCAGCAGTTCCGGACTAGCGGGCGGCACAGATACGCAGTATTTT
>.|.|TRBJ1-6|TRBV12-3/TRBV12-4
CASSLYDSPLHF
TGTGCCAGCAGCCTTTATGATTCACCCCTCCACTTT
>TRBD2|.|TRBJ2-1|TRBV7-9
CASSFSGAYNEQFF
TGTGCCAGCAGCTTTAGCGGGGCTTACAATGAGCAGTTCTTC
>.|.|TRBJ1-1|TRBV28
CASSLRGGGLTEAFF
TGTGCCAGCAGTTTACGTGGGGGCGGGTTGACTGAAGCTTTCTTT
>TRBD1|.|TRBJ1-1|TRBV6-5
CASNRGPDMNTEAFF
TGTGCCAGCAACAGGGGGCCAGACATGAACACTGAAGCTTTCTTT
>TRBD1|.|TRBJ1-6|TRBV28
CASRAYGTDNSPLHF
TGTGCCAGCAGAGCGTACGGGACAGATAATTCACCCCTCCACTTT
>TRBD1|.|TRBJ2-1|TRBV10-1
CASGEGQGMNEQFF
TGCGCCAGCGGGGAGGGACAGGGGATGAATGAGCAGTTCTTC
>TRBD1|.|TRBJ2-1|TRBV5-1
CASSLTGTSYNEQFF
TGCGCCAGCAGCCTGACAGGGACCAGCTACAATGAGCAGTTCTTC
>TRBD2|.|TRBJ2-1|TRBV27
CASSFGTSGGPEQFF
TGTGCCAGCAGTTTTGGGACTAGCGGGGGGCCGGAGCAGTTCTTC
>.|.|TRBJ1-1|TRBV7-2
CASSLRSTVNTEAFF
TGTGCCAGCAGCTTACGGTCGACAGTGAACACTGAAGCTTTCTTT
>.|.|TRBJ1-6|TRBV5-1
CASSLAEADSNSPLHF
TGCGCCAGCAGCTTGGCCGAGGCAGATTCAAATTCACCCCTCCACTTT
>TRBD2|once|TRBJ2-7|TRBV10-3
CAISENGRMVGSYEQYF
TGTGCCATCAGTGAAAACGGGAGGATGGTGGGGTCCTACGAGCAGTACTTC
>.|.|TRBJ1-4|TRBV21-1
CASSKEGQGAGKLFF
TGTGCCAGCAGCAAAGAGGGACAGGGGGCGGGAAAACTGTTTTTT
>TRBD1|.|TRBJ2-7|TRBV27
CASNPPGQGNHEQYF
TGTGCCAGCAACCCCCCGGGACAGGGGAACCACGAGCAGTACTTC
>.|.|TRBJ1-1|TRBV5-1
CASSLSGRNTEAFF
TGCGCCAGCAGCTTGTCGGGTAGGAACACTGAAGCTTTCTTT
>.|.|TRBJ2-3|TRBV7-9
CASSFNGLTDTQYF
TGTGCCAGCAGCTTCAACGGACTCACAGATACGCAGTATTTT
>.|.|TRBJ1-5|TRBV2
CASSESSNQPQHF
TGTGCCAGCAGTGAAAGCAGCAATCAGCCCCAGCATTTT
>TRBD1|once|TRBJ1-4|TRBV10-3
CAIRAGTGANEKLFF
TGTGCCATCAGAGCAGGGACAGGGGCGAATGAAAAACTGTTTTTT
>.|.|TRBJ1-1|TRBV2
CASRYTGGGTWEAFF
TGTGCCAGCAGATACACCGGAGGTGGAACATGGGAAGCTTTCTTT
>TRBD1|.|TRBJ1-1|TRBV9
CASSPTSGTGGNTEAFF
TGTGCCAGCAGCCCAACCTCGGGAACAGGGGGTAACACTGAAGCTTTCTTT
>.|.|TRBJ2-5|TRBV5-1
CASSLDSLQETQYF
TGCGCCAGCAGCTTGGACAGTCTCCAAGAGACCCAGTACTTC
>.|.|TRBJ1-5|TRBV7-8
CASSLGGAVSNQPQHF
TGTGCCAGCAGCTTGGGCGGGGCGGTAAGCAATCAGCCCCAGCATTTT
>.|.|TRBJ1-2|TRBV5-4
CASSLALANYGYTF
TGTGCCAGCAGCTTGGCCCTCGCTAACTATGGCTACACCTTC
>TRBD1|.|TRBJ1-1|TRBV3-1/TRBV3-2
CASSWTGEAFF
TGTGCCAGCTCGTGGACAGGAGAAGCTTTCTTT
>TRBD1|.|TRBJ1-4|TRBV5-1
CASSTGQGGGKLFF
TGCGCCAGCAGCACCGGACAGGGAGGAGGTAAACTGTTTTTT
>.|.|TRBJ2-1|TRBV1
CTSSQPQGWATGEYNEQFF
TGCACCAGCAGCCAACCCCAGGGGTGGGCGACAGGGGAATACAATGAGCAGTTCTTC
>TRBD1|once|TRBJ1-2|TRBV18
CASSLATGDYGYTF
TGTGCCAGCTCATTGGCAACAGGGGACTATGGCTACACCTTC
>TRBD1|.|TRBJ1-2|TRBV5-1
CASSLTGDNYGYTF
TGCGCCAGCAGCTTGACAGGGGATAACTATGGCTACACCTTC
>TRBD1|.|TRBJ2-7|TRBV5-6
CASSLGQGDEQYF
TGTGCCAGCAGCTTAGGACAGGGGGACGAGCAGTACTTC
>.|.|TRBJ1-1|TRBV2
CASSEEGTTEAFF
TGTGCCAGCAGTGAGGAGGGTACCACTGAAGCTTTCTTT
>.|once|TRBJ1-2|TRBV5-1
CASSLSSTGPYGYTF
TGCGCCAGCAGCTTGAGTTCCACAGGGCCCTATGGCTACACCTTC
>TRBD1|.|TRBJ2-3|TRBV18
CASSPGTGGPDTQYF
TGTGCCAGCTCACCAGGGACAGGGGGTCCAGATACGCAGTATTTT
>TRBD2|.|TRBJ2-1|TRBV7-9
CASSLAVSSGGAFEQFF
TGTGCCAGCAGCCTAGCAGTATCTAGCGGGGGGGCGTTTGAGCAGTTCTTC
>.|.|TRBJ2-5|TRBV12-5
CASGLTGTLTTQYF
TGTGCTAGTGGTTTGACCGGGACACTCACGACCCAGTACTTC
>TRBD2|few|TRBJ2-2|TRBV10-1
CASSSSGGAATGELFF
TGCGCCAGCAGTTCTAGCGGGGGGGCCGCTACCGGGGAGCTGTTTTTT
>.|.|TRBJ1-2|TRBV28
CASSQYQGRGYGYTF
TGTGCCAGCAGTCAATATCAGGGCAGGGGCTATGGCTACACCTTC
>TRBD2|few|TRBJ2-1|TRBV7-8
CASSLMAGVFYNEQFF
TGTGCCAGCAGCTTAATGGCGGGGGTATTTTACAATGAGCAGTTCTTC
>.|.|TRBJ1-2|TRBV30
CAWTIGGEVGYTF
TGTGCCTGGACCATTGGGGGGGAGGTCGGCTACACCTTC